A selection of T cell receptor beta chains follows, all from one sample in a study of CD8 T cells in Susac syndrome. TCRdb re-analysed the immunoSEQ multiplex PCR reads in MiXCR, keeping a single row per CDR3 protein. Among about 69,000 distinct CDR3 sequences listed, roughly 94% were seen once. Sequencing used CD8+ T cells from PBMCs. Receptors originate from a human donor in good health. Both conserved end residues are part of each CDR3. D genes are given only for firm matches. Size tells how often a clone was seen (once, few, many) or the class of an expanded clone, and some rows leave it out.

>TRBJ1-5|NA|TRBV29-1|NA
TGCAGCGTTGGTCCCAATCCCCAGCATTTT
CSVGPNPQHF
>TRBJ1-5|NA|TRBV7-9|TRBD1
TGTGCCAGCAGCTTGCAGGGGGCGCTGGATCAGCCCCAGCATTTT
CASSLQGALDQPQHF
>TRBJ2-5|NA|TRBV27|NA
TGTGCCAGCAGTCCCCCGTGGCCGCAAGAGACCCAGTACTTC
CASSPPWPQETQYF
>TRBJ1-2|NA|TRBV18|NA
TGTGCCAGCTCACCACAGGGGCCTAACTATGGCTACACCTTC
CASSPQGPNYGYTF
>TRBJ1-5|NA|TRBV7-9|NA
TGTGCCAGCATCGGGACGGGGCCCCAGCATTTT
CASIGTGPQHF
>TRBJ2-2|NA|TRBV4-1|TRBD2
TGCGCCAGCAGCCAAGATCCATCTAGCGGGGGGGCCATAAGCGGGGAGCTGTTTTTT
CASSQDPSSGGAISGELFF
>TRBJ2-1|NA|TRBV12-3/TRBV12-4|NA
TGTGCCAGCAGTTTCATCGGAGTGTACAATGAGCAGTTCTTC
CASSFIGVYNEQFF
>TRBJ1-2|NA|TRBV30|NA
TGTGCCTGGAGTGTGCTGGCTTGGGGCTACACCTTC
CAWSVLAWGYTF
>TRBJ2-1|NA|TRBV7-6|NA
TGTGCCAGCAGTGGGGGATTGGACAATGAGCAGTTCTTC
CASSGGLDNEQFF
>TRBJ2-5|NA|TRBV29-1|TRBD2
TGCAGCGTTGAAGATCTTGAGGGACTAGCGGGGGGGCTGGAGACCCAGTACTTC
CSVEDLEGLAGGLETQYF
>TRBJ2-6|once|TRBV28|NA
TGTGCCAGCAGTTGGGACGGAGCCCGCTCCTCTGGGGCCAACGTCCTGACTTTC
CASSWDGARSSGANVLTF
>TRBJ2-1|once|TRBV9|NA
TGTGCCAGCAGCGTAGGGGGCAGGGGTGAGCAGTTCTTC
CASSVGGRGEQFF
>TRBJ2-7|NA|TRBV20-1|NA
TGCAGTGCTACCTTCCGGGACTACGAGCAGTACTTC
CSATFRDYEQYF
>TRBJ1-5|NA|TRBV7-9|NA
TGTGCCAGCAGCTTAACAGGGCGTAATCAGCCCCAGCATTTT
CASSLTGRNQPQHF
>TRBJ2-2|NA|TRBV28|TRBD1
TGTGCCACCAGGACAGGTTTCTCGAACACCGGGGAGCTGTTTTTT
CATRTGFSNTGELFF
>TRBJ2-7|NA|TRBV12-3/TRBV12-4|NA
TGTGCCAGCAGTTCCGGGACTCCGCACCGATACGAGCAGTACTTC
CASSSGTPHRYEQYF
>TRBJ1-1|NA|TRBV6-5|NA
TGTGCCAGCAGCCTCGAAGTCATGAACACTGAAGCTTTCTTT
CASSLEVMNTEAFF
>TRBJ1-3|NA|TRBV7-9|NA
TGTGCCAGCCGAACCTCGGCGGCTGGAAACACCATATATTTT
CASRTSAAGNTIYF
>TRBJ2-7|NA|TRBV2|TRBD1
TGTGCCAGCCTGTTAGGGACAGGTATCTACGAGCAGTACTTC
CASLLGTGIYEQYF
>TRBJ1-2|NA|TRBV28|NA
TGTGCCAGCAGTTTTACGGGAGGAGGCTACACCTTC
CASSFTGGGYTF
>TRBJ2-7|NA|TRBV13|NA
TGTGCCAGCAGCCGAAGAAACGCGCTCTCCTACGAGCAGTACTTC
CASSRRNALSYEQYF
>TRBJ2-5|NA|TRBV14|TRBD2
TGTGCCAGCTCACGGGAGGACTGGCCACAAGAGACCCAGTACTTC
CASSREDWPQETQYF
>TRBJ2-5|NA|TRBV5-1|NA
TGCGCCAGCAGCTTGGATGACAGGAAAGAGACCCAGTACTTC
CASSLDDRKETQYF
>TRBJ2-7|NA|TRBV9|NA
TGTGCCAGCAGCGTAGGCGACTCCTACGAGCAGTACTTC
CASSVGDSYEQYF
>TRBJ1-2|NA|TRBV29-1|TRBD1
TGCAGCGTTGAACACCGGGACAGGGGGGTAGCTAACTATGGCTACACCTTC
CSVEHRDRGVANYGYTF
>TRBJ2-4|once|TRBV15|NA
TGTGCCACCAGCAGCGGACATCACTGGATAGCCAAAAACATTCAGTACTTC
CATSSGHHWIAKNIQYF
>TRBJ2-5|NA|TRBV29-1|NA
TGCAGCGTTACTAGCATTCAAGAGACCCAGTACTTC
CSVTSIQETQYF
>TRBJ2-5|NA|TRBV4-1|TRBD1
TGCGCCAGCAGCAAAACAGGGGGCACCGGGACCCAGTACTTC
CASSKTGGTGTQYF
>TRBJ2-1|NA|TRBV29-1|TRBD1
TGCAGCGGCAGAGACAGGGGGCCTTGGGATGAGCAGTTCTTC
CSGRDRGPWDEQFF
>TRBJ2-5|NA|TRBV6-5|NA
TGTGCCAGCAGTTACTCGACCGAAGAAGAGACCCAGTACTTC
CASSYSTEEETQYF
>TRBJ1-2|NA|TRBV27|NA
TGTGCCAGCAGTTTATGGGGGGGCTCGGACTATGGCTACACCTTC
CASSLWGGSDYGYTF
>TRBJ2-1|NA|TRBV19|NA
TGTGCCAGTAGTATAGGAGGGTCCTACAATGAGCAGTTCTTC
CASSIGGSYNEQFF
>TRBJ1-2|NA|TRBV3-1|NA
TGTGCCAGCAGCCACCGGGACGGAATTAACTATGGCTACACCTTC
CASSHRDGINYGYTF
>TRBJ2-1|NA|TRBV27|NA
TGTGCCAGCAGTTTATTCTGGGGCGACGACAATGAGCAGTTCTTC
CASSLFWGDDNEQFF
>TRBJ2-3|NA|TRBV9|NA
TGTGCCAGCAGCGGGGGGGCCTCTTCGGATACGCAGTATTTT
CASSGGASSDTQYF
>TRBJ2-7|NA|TRBV4-1|NA
TGCGCCAGCAGCCAACCAGGTAGCTCCTACGAGCAGTACTTC
CASSQPGSSYEQYF
>TRBJ1-1|NA|TRBV7-9|NA
TGTGCCAGCAGCGCAGGGTCCACTGAAGCTTTCTTT
CASSAGSTEAFF
>TRBJ2-7|NA|TRBV9|TRBD1
TGTGCCAGCAGCTTGACAGGGAAGGAGCAGTACTTC
CASSLTGKEQYF
>TRBJ1-3|NA|TRBV19|NA
TGTGCCAGTACAACCCGGGGGCTCGGAAACACCATATATTTT
CASTTRGLGNTIYF
>TRBJ2-4|NA|TRBV20-1|TRBD2
TGCAGTGCTAGAGATCCCAGCGGGGGAAACATTCAGTACTTC
CSARDPSGGNIQYF
>TRBJ1-1|NA|TRBV3-1|NA
TGTGCCAGCAGCCAAGATCCTGGGGCAGGCACTGAAGCTTTCTTT
CASSQDPGAGTEAFF
>TRBJ1-1|NA|TRBV19|NA
TGTGCCAGTAGTATCACCGGTTTGTACACTGAAGCTTTCTTT
CASSITGLYTEAFF
>TRBJ1-5|NA|TRBV5-6|NA
TGTGCCAGCAGCTTAGGGGGGAGCAATCAGCCCCAGCATTTT
CASSLGGSNQPQHF
>TRBJ2-4|NA|TRBV28|NA
TGTGCCAGCAGTTTATGGATGGACATTCAGTACTTC
CASSLWMDIQYF
>TRBJ2-1|once|TRBV19|TRBD2
TGTGCCAGTAGTGCCGGGACTAGCGGTCGCGATAAGCAGTTCTTC
CASSAGTSGRDKQFF
>TRBJ1-1|NA|TRBV4-2|NA
TGTGCCAGCAGCCAAGATCACTTAGGGGAGGAAGGTGAAGCTTTCTTT
CASSQDHLGEEGEAFF
>TRBJ1-3|NA|TRBV28|TRBD1
TGTGCCAGCAGTCCGGACAGGCTATCTGGAAACACCATATATTTT
CASSPDRLSGNTIYF
>TRBJ1-1|NA|TRBV7-9|NA
TGTGCCAGCAGCTTAAGGACGGATACTGAAGCTTTCTTT
CASSLRTDTEAFF
>TRBJ1-5|NA|TRBV27|NA
TGTGCCAGCAGTCCCACAGCCTCAGCTCATCAGCCCCAGCATTTT
CASSPTASAHQPQHF
>TRBJ2-7|NA|TRBV19|TRBD1
TGTGCCAGTAGTATAGACGGACAGGGGGTATACGAGCAGTACTTC
CASSIDGQGVYEQYF
>TRBJ1-1|NA|TRBV7-9|NA
TGTGCCAGCAGCTTGATAGGGATGAACACTGAAGCTTTCTTT
CASSLIGMNTEAFF
>TRBJ1-2|NA|TRBV28|TRBD1
TGTGCCAGCAGTTTACCGTTGGGACAGCAATTCTATGGCTACACCTTC
CASSLPLGQQFYGYTF
>TRBJ2-3|NA|TRBV12-3/TRBV12-4|TRBD2
TGTGCCAGCCTAGGGGGTAGCGGGGCCACAGATACGCAGTATTTT
CASLGGSGATDTQYF
>TRBJ2-5|NA|TRBV7-9|NA
TGTGCCAGCAGCCCCTCCCAGGGTGAAGAGACCCAGTACTTC
CASSPSQGEETQYF
>TRBJ2-2|few|TRBV30|NA
TGTGCCTGGAGTGTGCTAAACACCGGGGAGCTGTTTTTT
CAWSVLNTGELFF
>TRBJ2-1|NA|TRBV3-1|NA
TGTGCCAGCAGCCAAGCAATGGGCTACAATGAGCAGTTCTTC
CASSQAMGYNEQFF
>TRBJ2-3|NA|TRBV29-1|NA
TGCAGCGTTGAAAGGAGGGATAGTTCAGATACGCAGTATTTT
CSVERRDSSDTQYF
>TRBJ1-3|NA|TRBV6-5|NA
TGTGCCAGCAGTCAAGGAAACACCATATATTTT
CASSQGNTIYF
>TRBJ1-1|NA|TRBV25-1|NA
TGTGCCAGCAGTATCAGAGGGGACGCTTTCTTT
CASSIRGDAFF